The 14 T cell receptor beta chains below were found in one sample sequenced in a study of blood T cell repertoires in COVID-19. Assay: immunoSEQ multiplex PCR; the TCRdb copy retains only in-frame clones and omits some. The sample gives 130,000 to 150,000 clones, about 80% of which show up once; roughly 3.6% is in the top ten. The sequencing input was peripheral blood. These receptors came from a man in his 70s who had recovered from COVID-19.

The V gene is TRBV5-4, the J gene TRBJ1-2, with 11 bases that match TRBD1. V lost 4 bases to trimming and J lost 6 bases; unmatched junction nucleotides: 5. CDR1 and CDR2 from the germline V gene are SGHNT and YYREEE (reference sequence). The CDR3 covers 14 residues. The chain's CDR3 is CASSEDRGLNGYTF. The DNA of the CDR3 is TGTGCCAGCAGCGAGGACAGGGGGCTCAATGGCTACACCTTC.

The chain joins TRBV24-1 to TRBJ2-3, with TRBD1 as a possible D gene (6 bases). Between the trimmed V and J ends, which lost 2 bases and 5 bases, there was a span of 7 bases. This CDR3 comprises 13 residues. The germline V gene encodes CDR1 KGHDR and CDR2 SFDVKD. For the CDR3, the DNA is TGTGCCACCAGTGATTCAGGGGTAGATACGCAGTATTTT. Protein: CATSDSGVDTQYF.

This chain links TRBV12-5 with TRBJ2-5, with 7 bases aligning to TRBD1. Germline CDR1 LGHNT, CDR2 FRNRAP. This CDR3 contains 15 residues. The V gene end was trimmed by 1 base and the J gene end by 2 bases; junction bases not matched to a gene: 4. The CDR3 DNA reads TGTGCTAGTGGTTTGGGCAGGGACAGTCAAGAGACCCAGTACTTC. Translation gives CASGLGRDSQETQYF.

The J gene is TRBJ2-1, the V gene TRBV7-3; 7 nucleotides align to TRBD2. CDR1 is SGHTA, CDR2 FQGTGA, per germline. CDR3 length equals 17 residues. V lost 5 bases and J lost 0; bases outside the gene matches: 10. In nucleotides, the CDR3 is TGTGCCAGCAGCACCCAGGCGCGGGAGAGCTCCTACAATGAGCAGTTCTTC. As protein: CASSTQARESSYNEQFF.

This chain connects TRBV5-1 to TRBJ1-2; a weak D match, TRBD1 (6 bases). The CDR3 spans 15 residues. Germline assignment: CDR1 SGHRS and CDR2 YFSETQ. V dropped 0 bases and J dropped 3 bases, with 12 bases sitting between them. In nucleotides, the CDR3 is TGCGCCAGCAGCTTGGGAGCAGGGGCCGACTATGGCTACACCTTC. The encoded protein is CASSLGAGADYGYTF.

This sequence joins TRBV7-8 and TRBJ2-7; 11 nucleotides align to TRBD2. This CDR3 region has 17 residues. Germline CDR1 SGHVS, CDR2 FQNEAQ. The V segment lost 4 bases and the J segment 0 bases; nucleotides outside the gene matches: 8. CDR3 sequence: CASSSPSSGRSSYEQYF. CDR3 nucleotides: TGTGCCAGCAGCTCTCCGTCTAGCGGGAGGAGCTCCTACGAGCAGTACTTC.

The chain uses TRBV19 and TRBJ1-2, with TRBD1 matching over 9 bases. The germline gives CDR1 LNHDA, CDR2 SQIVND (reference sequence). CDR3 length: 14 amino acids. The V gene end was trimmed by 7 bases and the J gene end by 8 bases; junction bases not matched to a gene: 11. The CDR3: CASTNLGTGRGYTF. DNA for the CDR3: TGTGCCAGTACCAACCTCGGGACAGGGAGAGGCTACACCTTC.

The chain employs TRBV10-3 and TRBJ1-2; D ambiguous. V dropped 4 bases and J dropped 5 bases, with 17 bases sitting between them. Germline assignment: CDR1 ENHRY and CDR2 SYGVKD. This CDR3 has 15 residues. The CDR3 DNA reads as TGTGCCATCAGTGGCGGGCAGACATTCATTTATGGCTACACCTTC. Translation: CAISGGQTFIYGYTF.

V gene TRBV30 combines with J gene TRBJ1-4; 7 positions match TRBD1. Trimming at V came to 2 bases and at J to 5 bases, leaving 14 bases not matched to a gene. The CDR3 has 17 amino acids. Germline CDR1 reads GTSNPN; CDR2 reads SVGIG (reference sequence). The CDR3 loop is CAWSTRYWGDSNEKLFF. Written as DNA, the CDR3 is TGTGCCTGGAGTACTAGATATTGGGGGGACAGCAATGAAAAACTGTTTTTT.

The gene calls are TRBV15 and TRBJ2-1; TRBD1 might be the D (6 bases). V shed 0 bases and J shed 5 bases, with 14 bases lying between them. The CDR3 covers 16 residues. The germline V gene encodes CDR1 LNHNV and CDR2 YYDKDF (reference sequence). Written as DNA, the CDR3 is TGTGCCACCAGCAGAGAGTCACAGGGTATGAACAATGAGCAGTTCTTC. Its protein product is CATSRESQGMNNEQFF.

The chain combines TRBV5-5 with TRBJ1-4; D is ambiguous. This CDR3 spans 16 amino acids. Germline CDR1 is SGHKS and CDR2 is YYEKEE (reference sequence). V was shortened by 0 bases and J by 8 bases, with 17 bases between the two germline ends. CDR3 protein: CASSLGTGGGREKLFF. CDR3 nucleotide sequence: TGTGCCAGCAGCTTGGGGACGGGAGGCGGTCGGGAAAAACTGTTTTTT.

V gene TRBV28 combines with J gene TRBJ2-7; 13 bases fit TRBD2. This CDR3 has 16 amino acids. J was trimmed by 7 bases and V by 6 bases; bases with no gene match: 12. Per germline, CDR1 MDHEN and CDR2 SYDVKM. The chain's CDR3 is CASSQRTSGSRGEQYF. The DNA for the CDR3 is TGTGCCAGCAGCCAACGGACTAGCGGGAGTCGGGGTGAGCAGTACTTC.

The CDR3 region has the DNA TGTGCCAGCAGCTTGTCAGGGCGGGGGACTGAAGCTTTCTTT. It codes for CASSLSGRGTEAFF. The V and J genes are TRBV7-2 and TRBJ1-1, with D possibly being TRBD1 (5 bases). This CDR3 is 14 amino acids long. V was clipped by 3 bases and J by 5 bases, with 13 bases between them. In germline, CDR1 is SGHTA, CDR2 FQGNSA.

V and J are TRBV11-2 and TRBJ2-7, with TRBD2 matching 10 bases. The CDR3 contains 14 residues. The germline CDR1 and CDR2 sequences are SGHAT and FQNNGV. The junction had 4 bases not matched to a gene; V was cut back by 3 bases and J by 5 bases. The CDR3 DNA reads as TGTGCCAGCAGCTTCTCTAGCGGGAGAGACGAGCAGTACTTC. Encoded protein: CASSFSSGRDEQYF.